The 8 T cell receptor beta chains given below trace back to one sample, sequenced in a study of CDR3 diversity in severe acne. A single record per CDR3 protein comes from TCRdb applying MiXCR to the PCR reads. Of around 85,000 distinct CDR3 sequences detected, 49% appear once; the ten largest clones hold around 10%. What was sequenced was blood. The receptors stem from a male donor with severe acne vulgaris.

This clonotype turned up a few times. J is TRBJ2-3 and V is TRBV4-3; D may correspond to TRBD1 or TRBD2 (7 bases each). Germline values: CDR1 LGHNA, CDR2 YSLEER. CDR3 length: 16 residues. Trimming left V 0 bases short and J 3 bases short, with 13 bases between. In DNA, the CDR3 is TGCGCCAGCAGCCAAGAGACAGGGAGGGTGACAGATACGCAGTATTTT. Translated: CASSQETGRVTDTQYF.

Notes on this clonotype: A much more abundant neighbour one base away suggests this may be a read error. The rearrangement joins TRBV7-9 to TRBJ2-3, with 12 bases that match TRBD2. With V trimmed by 6 bases and J by 10 bases, 11 bases remained unmatched. The CDR3 is 15 amino acids. Germline-derived CDR1 and CDR2 are SEHNR and FQNEAQ (reference sequence). The CDR3 coding sequence is TGTGCCAGCAGAGAGACTAGCGGGAGTTGGGATGCGCAGTATTTT. This codes for CASRETSGSWDAQYF.

The rearrangement links TRBV12-3 or TRBV12-4 to TRBJ2-1; tentative D call: TRBD2 (6 bases). CDR3 size: 16 residues. The V end was cut by 6 bases, the J end by 7 bases, with 22 bases between. CDR3 coding DNA: TGTGCCAGCAGCCCACTCGGCCAACCGGGGAGGAATGAGCAGTTCTTC. This encodes CASSPLGQPGRNEQFF.

The CDR3 here is CASSPGDPETQYF. CDR3 DNA sequence: TGTGCCAGCAGTCCTGGGGATCCGGAGACCCAGTACTTC. This chain uses TRBV28 with TRBJ2-5; D not resolved. The CDR3 covers 13 residues. Germline V lookup: CDR1 MDHEN, CDR2 SYDVKM. With 5 bases removed from V and 5 bases from J, the gap between germline ends came to 12 bases.

The V call is TRBV6-5, the J call TRBJ1-3; TRBD1 matches at 8 bases. The CDR3 sequence is 14 residues long. The germline gives CDR1 MNHEY, CDR2 SVGAGI. J was trimmed by 2 bases and V by 7 bases; bases with no gene match: 4. The CDR3 bases are TGTGCCAGCATCCCGGACAGGGCTGGAAACACCATATATTTT. This codes for CASIPDRAGNTIYF.

The rearrangement joins TRBV11-2 to TRBJ1-4, with 8 bases identical to TRBD1. J was trimmed by 4 bases and V by 1 base; bases with no gene match: 2. Germline V gene lookup returns CDR1 SGHAT and CDR2 FQNNGV. CDR3 length: 15 amino acids. CDR3 coding DNA: TGTGCCAGCAGCTTAGCAGGGGGCTTTAATGAAAAACTGTTTTTT. This encodes CASSLAGGFNEKLFF.

V and J are TRBV19 and TRBJ1-5; possibly TRBD1 for D (5 bases). The CDR3 has 15 residues. Germline-derived CDR1 and CDR2 are LNHDA and SQIVND (reference sequence). V lost 10 bases to trimming and J lost 0 bases, with 16 bases between them. In DNA, the CDR3 is TGTGCCACCGGTGCTCCCGGGGGTAGCAATCAGCCCCAGCATTTT. This gives the protein CATGAPGGSNQPQHF.

V is TRBV5-1 and J is TRBJ2-1; 7 bases agree with TRBD2. This CDR3 is 13 amino acids long. The V segment lost 4 bases and the J segment 8 bases; nucleotides outside the gene matches: 6. Germline CDR1 is SGHRS and CDR2 is YFSETQ. CDR3 residues: CASSGREVDEQFF. CDR3 nucleotide sequence: TGCGCCAGCAGCGGGAGGGAGGTAGATGAGCAGTTCTTC.